This TCR beta chain was documented in a study of vaccination effects on CD4 cells after COVID-19. Overall study context: Samples were taken post-vaccine, and their median timing was 72 days after the second dose. Study observations and caveats: Late in the post-vaccination period, infection-induced and vaccine-induced clones underwent marked clonal contraction.

The germline V gene has CDR1 SGHNT and CDR2 YYREEE (reference sequence). The CDR3 consists of 13 residues. Trimming cost V 5 bases and J 2 bases; bases outside gene matches: 2. Ahead of sequencing, the ViraFEST assay grew antigen-specific CD4+ T cells using viral peptide pools. It was after 10 days of culture that CD4+ T cells were isolated. It was two doses of either the BNT162b2 or mRNA-1273 vaccine that participants received. The authors replaced half the medium with IL-2 medium on days 3 and 7. Some clones are missing from TCRdb's copy, which holds only in-frame ones; the method was immunoSEQ multiplex PCR. This table holds tens of thousands of clones, approximately 71% found once. This clone was found once. Its antigen is not known.

The clonotype originates from a human donor who received a COVID-19 vaccine. This rearrangement joins TRBV5-4 to TRBJ1-2, with 8 positions matching TRBD1. This specimen consisted of CD4+ T cells from PBMCs cultured with HCoV-NL63 spike peptides, obtained after COVID-19 vaccination. The chain's CDR3 is CASRNRGNYGYTF. As DNA, the CDR3 is TGTGCCAGCAGGAACAGGGGGAACTATGGCTACACCTTC.